The text below deals with one TCR beta chain. This clone has a single count. The antigen it binds to is not known. No clone much larger than this one lies a single base away; base qualities are absent. The sample belongs to a study of OX40 agonist ivuxolimab in advanced cancers. General notes on the study: The costimulatory receptor OX40 (CD134) was targeted by ivuxolimab, a fully human IgG2 agonistic monoclonal antibody. The point of sequencing TCRbeta in the periphery was to test whether ivuxolimab changed TCR sequence diversity and drove clonal T-cell expansion. Intravenous ivuxolimab was administered to patients every 2 weeks at six dose levels: 0.01, 0.1, 0.3, 1.5, 3 and 10 mg/kg. The paper covers the monotherapy dose-escalation part of the phase I ivuxolimab trial, which included N of about 50 patients. Patients were allowed to have had prior anti-PD-1, anti-PD-L1 or anti-CTLA-4 therapy, and approximately 37% of the dose-escalation patients had been treated with checkpoint inhibitors. In the dose-escalation cohort, roughly 82% of patients were male, and the mean age was approximately 60 years with a range of about 20 to 79. Partial responses were achieved by three dose-escalation patients, of whom one had hepatocellular carcinoma and two had cutaneous melanoma. Among the 52 dose-escalation patients, about 20 had hepatocellular carcinoma, approximately 15 melanoma, 9 renal cell carcinoma and 9 head and neck cancer.

The trial excluded patients who had a history of autoimmune disease or were on systemic immunosuppression. Peripheral blood for TCR sequencing was collected from all dose cohorts at baseline, on cycle 4 day 1, and on cycle 7 day 1. Samples came from an open-label, multicenter, first-in-human phase I dose-escalation trial of ivuxolimab. Adults with locally advanced or metastatic melanoma, renal cell, hepatocellular, or head and neck squamous cell carcinoma were enrolled in the trial. Before TCR sequencing, CD4+ T cells and CD8+ T cells from peripheral blood were sorted into separate populations. Genomic DNA was extracted from sorted cells for sequencing of the TCRbeta CDR3 region. The immunoSEQ Assay was used for sequencing of TCRbeta CDR3 regions. As stored in TCRdb, this immuneACCESS dataset retains in-frame rearrangements with V and J assigned. A fraction of the clones does not appear; measured against another copy, unresolved V genes explain less than half of the discrepancy, and the remainder lacks a known reason. Recorded for this sample are approximately 60,000 clones; under 90% of them occurred a single time. The ten most abundant clones make up roughly 1.9% of the sample.

What the study reported, not specific to this receptor: Low levels of normalized T-cell clonal expansion were also seen in some patients who did not respond. Which antigens the clonally expanded peripheral T cells were specific for was not determined. In the 0.1-3.0 mg/kg groups, partial responders were among the patients with the lowest normalized peripheral clonal expansion, particularly in CD8+ T cells. On average, CD8+ T cells showed more expanded clones than CD4+ T cells after ivuxolimab. At doses of 0.1 to 3.0 mg/kg, clonal expansion of both CD4+ and CD8+ T cells in blood was seen between baseline and week 6.

The starting material was CD4+ or CD8+ T cells sorted from blood, obtained in a trial of the OX40 agonist ivuxolimab. This TCR was sampled from an adult with an advanced solid tumor such as melanoma, head and neck, liver or kidney cancer.

The CDR3 reads CASSFQGSGANVLTF. The DNA sequence is TGTGCCAGCAGCTTTCAGGGATCTGGGGCCAACGTCCTGACTTTC. The sequence links TRBV5-6 to TRBJ2-6, and possibly TRBD1, on 5 matching bases. V is pared back by 2 bases and J by 1 base, with 7 bases lying between the germline termini. CDR1 and CDR2 are drawn from the germline V gene: SGHDT, YYEEEE. The CDR3 starts with the cysteine, ends with the phenylalanine, and has 15 residues. The CDR3 DNA has 45 bases and is translated from base 1.